The present entry profiles one T cell receptor (beta chain) with its context. The antigen remains undetermined. This sample's time point: baseline, week 1 (first vaccination visit). Treatment given: pre-vaccination baseline after standard-of-care therapy. This entry belongs to a study of a mutant IDH1 vaccine in newly diagnosed glioma. The overall study: Standard pretreatment was either radiotherapy, temozolomide, or, for most, radiochemotherapy with temozolomide.

The CDR3 runs 13 residues. The V gene's germline CDR1 is SGHTA and CDR2 FQGNSA. J lost 8 bases, V lost 5 bases, and 5 bases had no gene match. The protocol was immunoSEQ multiplex PCR, while the TCRdb copy is restricted to in-frame clones and leaves out a portion. The sample records around 88,000 clones, around 77% being singletons. Study-level results: Immune responses induced by vaccination arose in about 93% of the patients.

This rearrangement joins TRBV7-2 to TRBJ2-2, with 7 bases aligning to TRBD1. The starting material was PBMCs, obtained from a glioma patient treated with radiotherapy, temozolomide or both. The receptor was derived from a man aged 35-49 years with glioma. The CDR3 is CASSIQGYGELFF. Written as DNA, the CDR3 is TGTGCCAGCAGCATACAGGGGTATGGGGAGCTGTTTTTT.